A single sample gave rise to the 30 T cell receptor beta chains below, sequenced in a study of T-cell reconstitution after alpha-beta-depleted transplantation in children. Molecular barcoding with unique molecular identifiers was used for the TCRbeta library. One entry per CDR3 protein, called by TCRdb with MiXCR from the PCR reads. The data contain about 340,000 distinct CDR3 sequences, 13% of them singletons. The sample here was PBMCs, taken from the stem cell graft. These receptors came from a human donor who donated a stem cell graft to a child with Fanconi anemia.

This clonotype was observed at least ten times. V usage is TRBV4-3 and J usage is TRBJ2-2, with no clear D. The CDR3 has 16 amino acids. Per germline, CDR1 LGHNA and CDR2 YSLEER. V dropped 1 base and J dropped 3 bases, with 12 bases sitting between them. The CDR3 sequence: CASSQALDVDTGELFF. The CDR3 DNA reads TGCGCCAGCAGCCAAGCCCTCGACGTAGACACCGGGGAGCTGTTTTTT.

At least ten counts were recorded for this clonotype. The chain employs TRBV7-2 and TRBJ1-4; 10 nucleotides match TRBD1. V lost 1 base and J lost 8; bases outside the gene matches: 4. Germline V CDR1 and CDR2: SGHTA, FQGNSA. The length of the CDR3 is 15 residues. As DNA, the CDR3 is TGTGCCAGCAGCTTAGTCGGGACAGGGGACGAAAAACTGTTTTTT. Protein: CASSLVGTGDEKLFF.

CDR3 residues: CASSNGQGSEQYF. The CDR3 bases are TGCGCCAGCAGCAACGGACAGGGGTCCGAGCAGTACTTC. The V call is TRBV5-1, the J call TRBJ2-7; TRBD1 matches at 9 bases. The trim removed 4 bases at V and 6 bases at J, leaving 5 bases unmatched. This CDR3 is 13 amino acids long. Germline-derived CDR1 and CDR2 are SGHRS and YFSETQ.

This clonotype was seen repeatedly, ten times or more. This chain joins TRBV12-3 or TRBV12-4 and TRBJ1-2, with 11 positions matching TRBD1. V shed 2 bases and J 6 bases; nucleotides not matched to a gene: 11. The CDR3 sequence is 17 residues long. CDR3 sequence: CASSLLGRTGGAHGYTF. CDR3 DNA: TGTGCCAGCAGTTTACTGGGTAGGACAGGGGGCGCCCATGGCTACACCTTC.

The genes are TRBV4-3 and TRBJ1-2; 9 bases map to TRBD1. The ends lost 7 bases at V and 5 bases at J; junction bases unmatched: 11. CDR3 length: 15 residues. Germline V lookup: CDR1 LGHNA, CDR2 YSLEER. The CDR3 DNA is TGCGCCAGCAACCCGACGACAGGGGGGACGTATGGCTACACCTTC. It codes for CASNPTTGGTYGYTF.

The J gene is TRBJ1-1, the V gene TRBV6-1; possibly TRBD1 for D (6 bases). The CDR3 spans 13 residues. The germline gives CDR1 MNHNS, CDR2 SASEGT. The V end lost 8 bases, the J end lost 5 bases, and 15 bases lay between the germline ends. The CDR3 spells CASRGGAMTEAFF. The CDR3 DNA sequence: TGTGCCAGCCGAGGGGGGGCAATGACTGAAGCTTTCTTT.

CDR3 amino acids: CASSRQGVDQPQHF. In nucleotides, the CDR3 is TGTGCCAGCAGTCGACAGGGGGTGGATCAGCCCCAGCATTTT. The V call is TRBV6-1, the J call TRBJ1-5; TRBD1 agrees at 9 bases. This CDR3 contains 14 residues. Trimming removed 5 bases from V and 5 bases from J; junction bases left unmatched: 4. Germline V lookup: CDR1 MNHNS, CDR2 SASEGT.

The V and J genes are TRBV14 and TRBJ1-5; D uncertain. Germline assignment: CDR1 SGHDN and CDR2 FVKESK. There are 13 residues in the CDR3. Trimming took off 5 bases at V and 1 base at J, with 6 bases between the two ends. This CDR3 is CASSRASNQPQHF. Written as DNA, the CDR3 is TGTGCCAGCAGCAGGGCAAGCAATCAGCCCCAGCATTTT.

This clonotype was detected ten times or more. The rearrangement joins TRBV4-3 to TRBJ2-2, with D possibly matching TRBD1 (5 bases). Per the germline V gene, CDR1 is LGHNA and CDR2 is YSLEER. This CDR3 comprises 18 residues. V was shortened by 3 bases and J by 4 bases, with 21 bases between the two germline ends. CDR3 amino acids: CASSQAWSPGSLTGELFF. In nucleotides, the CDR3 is TGCGCCAGCAGCCAGGCGTGGTCACCAGGGTCCCTCACCGGGGAGCTGTTTTTT.

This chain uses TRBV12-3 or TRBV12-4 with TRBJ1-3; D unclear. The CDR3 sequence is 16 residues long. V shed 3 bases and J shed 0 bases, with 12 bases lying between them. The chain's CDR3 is CASSFSARPSGNTIYF. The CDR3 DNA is TGTGCCAGCAGTTTCAGTGCACGACCCTCTGGAAACACCATATATTTT.

The CDR3 sequence is CASSQEAKGNRSYEQYV. CDR3 in DNA: TGTGCCAGCAGCCAAGAAGCTAAGGGGAACAGGTCCTACGAGCAGTACGTC. The chain links TRBV3-1 to TRBJ2-7; D may be TRBD1 (5 bases). The CDR3 has 17 amino acids. The germline V gene has CDR1 LGHDT and CDR2 YNNKEL (reference sequence). Trimming removed 0 bases from V and 1 base from J, with 16 bases in between.

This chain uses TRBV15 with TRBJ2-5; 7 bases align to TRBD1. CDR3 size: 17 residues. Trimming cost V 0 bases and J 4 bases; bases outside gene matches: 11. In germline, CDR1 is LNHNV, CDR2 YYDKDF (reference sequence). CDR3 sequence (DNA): TGTGCCACCAGCAGAGAGAAGGGGGCCAGCCAACGAGAGACCCAGTACTTC. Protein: CATSREKGASQRETQYF.

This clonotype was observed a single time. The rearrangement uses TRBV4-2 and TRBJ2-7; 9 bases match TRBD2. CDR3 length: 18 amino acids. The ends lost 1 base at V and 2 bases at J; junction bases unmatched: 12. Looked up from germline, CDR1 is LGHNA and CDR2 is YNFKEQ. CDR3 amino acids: CASSQGAGGGAKAYEQYF. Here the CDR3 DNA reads TGTGCCAGCAGCCAAGGAGCTGGCGGGGGGGCCAAAGCCTACGAGCAGTACTTC.

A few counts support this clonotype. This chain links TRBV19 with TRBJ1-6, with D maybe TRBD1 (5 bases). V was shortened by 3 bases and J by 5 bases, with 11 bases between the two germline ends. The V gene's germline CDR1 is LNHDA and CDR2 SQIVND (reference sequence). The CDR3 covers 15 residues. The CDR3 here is CASSINGRDNSPLHF. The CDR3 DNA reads TGTGCCAGTAGTATCAATGGCAGGGATAATTCACCCCTCCACTTT.

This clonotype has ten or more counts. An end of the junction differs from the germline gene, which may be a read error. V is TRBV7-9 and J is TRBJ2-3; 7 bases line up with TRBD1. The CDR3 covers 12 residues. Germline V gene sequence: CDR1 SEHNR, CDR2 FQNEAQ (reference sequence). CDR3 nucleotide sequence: TGTGCCAGCAGCAGCTGGGACAGTCAATGCGATTTT. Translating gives CASSSWDSQCDF.

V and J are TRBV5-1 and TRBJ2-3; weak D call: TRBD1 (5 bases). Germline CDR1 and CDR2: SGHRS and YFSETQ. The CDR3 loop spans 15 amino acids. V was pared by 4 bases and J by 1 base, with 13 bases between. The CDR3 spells CASSGSTGRTDTQYF. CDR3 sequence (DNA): TGCGCCAGCAGCGGCTCAACAGGACGCACAGATACGCAGTATTTT.

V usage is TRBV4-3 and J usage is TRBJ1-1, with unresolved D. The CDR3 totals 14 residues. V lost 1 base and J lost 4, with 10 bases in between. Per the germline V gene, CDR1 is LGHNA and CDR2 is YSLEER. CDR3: CASSQVLRSTEAFF. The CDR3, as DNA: TGCGCCAGCAGCCAAGTGCTTAGGAGCACTGAAGCTTTCTTT.

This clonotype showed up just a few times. DNA of the CDR3: TGTGCCAGCAGCCAAGCCGGGACTAGCGCTCTAGATACGCAGTATTTT. This gives the protein CASSQAGTSALDTQYF. The chain joins TRBV3-1 to TRBJ2-3, with TRBD2 matching over 10 bases. CDR3 length equals 16 residues. CDR1 is LGHDT and CDR2 is YNNKEL in the germline V gene (reference sequence). V lost 1 base to trimming and J lost 5 bases; unmatched junction nucleotides: 6.

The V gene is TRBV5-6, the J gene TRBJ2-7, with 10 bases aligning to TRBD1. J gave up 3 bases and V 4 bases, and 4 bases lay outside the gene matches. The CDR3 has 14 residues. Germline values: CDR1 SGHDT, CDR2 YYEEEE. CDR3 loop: CASSMDRGVYEQYV. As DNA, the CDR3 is TGTGCCAGCAGCATGGACAGGGGGGTCTACGAGCAGTACGTC.

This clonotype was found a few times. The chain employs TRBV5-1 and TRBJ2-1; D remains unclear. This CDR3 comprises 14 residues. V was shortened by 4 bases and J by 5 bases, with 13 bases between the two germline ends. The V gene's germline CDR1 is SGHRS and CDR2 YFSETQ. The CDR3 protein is CASSHPPSNNEQFF. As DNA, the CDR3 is TGCGCCAGCAGCCATCCACCGTCGAACAATGAGCAGTTCTTC. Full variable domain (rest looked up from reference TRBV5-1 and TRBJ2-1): KAGVTQTPRYLIKTRGQQVTLSCSPISGHRSVSWYQQTPGQGLQFLFEYFSETQRNKGNFPGRFSGRQFSNSRSEMNVSTLELGDSALYLCASSHPPSNNEQFFGPGTRLTVL.

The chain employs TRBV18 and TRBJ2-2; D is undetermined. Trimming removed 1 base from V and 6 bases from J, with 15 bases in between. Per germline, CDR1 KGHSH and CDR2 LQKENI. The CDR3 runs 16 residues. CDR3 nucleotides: TGTGCCAGCTCACCACAGGCAGGCCCTAACGCCGGGGAGCTGTTTTTT. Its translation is CASSPQAGPNAGELFF.

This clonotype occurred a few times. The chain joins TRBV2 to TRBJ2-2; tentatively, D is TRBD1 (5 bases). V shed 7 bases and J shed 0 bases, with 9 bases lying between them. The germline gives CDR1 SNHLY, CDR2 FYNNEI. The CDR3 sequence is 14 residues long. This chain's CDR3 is CASKKGSNTGELFF. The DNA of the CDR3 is TGTGCCAGCAAAAAGGGGTCGAACACCGGGGAGCTGTTTTTT.

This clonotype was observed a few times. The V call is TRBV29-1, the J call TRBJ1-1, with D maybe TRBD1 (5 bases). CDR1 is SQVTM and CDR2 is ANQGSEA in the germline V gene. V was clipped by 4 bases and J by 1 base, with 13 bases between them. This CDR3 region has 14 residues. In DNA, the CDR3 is TGCAGCGTTGCCTACGGGACGGAGAACACTGAAGCTTTCTTT. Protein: CSVAYGTENTEAFF.

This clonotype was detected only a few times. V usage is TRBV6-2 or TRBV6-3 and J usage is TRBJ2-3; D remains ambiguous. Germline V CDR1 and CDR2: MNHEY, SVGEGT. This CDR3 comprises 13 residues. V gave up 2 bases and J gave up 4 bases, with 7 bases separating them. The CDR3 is CASSYRLADTQYF. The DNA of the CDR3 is TGTGCCAGCAGTTACAGGCTCGCAGATACGCAGTATTTT.

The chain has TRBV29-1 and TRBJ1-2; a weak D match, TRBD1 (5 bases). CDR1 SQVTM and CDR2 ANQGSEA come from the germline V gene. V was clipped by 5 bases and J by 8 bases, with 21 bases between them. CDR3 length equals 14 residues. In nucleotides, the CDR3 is TGCAGCGTTTCCCCAAACACGCTTTGGGGCGGCTACACCTTC. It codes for CSVSPNTLWGGYTF. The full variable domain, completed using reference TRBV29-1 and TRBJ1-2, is SAVISQKPSRDICQRGTSLTIQCQVDSQVTMMFWYRQQPGQSLTLIATANQGSEATYESGFVIDKFPISRPNLTFSTLTVSNMSPEDSSIYLCSVSPNTLWGGYTFGSGTRLTVV.

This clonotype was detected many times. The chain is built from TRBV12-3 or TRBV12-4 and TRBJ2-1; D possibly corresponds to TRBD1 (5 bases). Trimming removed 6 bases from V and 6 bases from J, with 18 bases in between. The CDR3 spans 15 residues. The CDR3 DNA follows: TGTGCCAGCAGCCCCGAAAACCCAACAGGCAATGAGCAGTTCTTC. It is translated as CASSPENPTGNEQFF.

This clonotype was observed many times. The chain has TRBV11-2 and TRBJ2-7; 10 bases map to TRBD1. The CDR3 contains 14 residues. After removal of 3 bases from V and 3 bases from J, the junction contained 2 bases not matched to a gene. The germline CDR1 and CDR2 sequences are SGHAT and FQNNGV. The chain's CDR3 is CASSFGDRGYEQYF. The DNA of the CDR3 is TGTGCCAGCAGCTTTGGGGACAGGGGCTACGAGCAGTACTTC.

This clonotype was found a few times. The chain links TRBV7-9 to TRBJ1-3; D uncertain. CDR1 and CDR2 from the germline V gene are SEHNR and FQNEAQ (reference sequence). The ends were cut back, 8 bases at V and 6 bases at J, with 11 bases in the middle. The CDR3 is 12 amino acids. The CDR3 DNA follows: TGTGCCAGCTCTCCCCATGCAAACACCATATATTTT. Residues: CASSPHANTIYF.

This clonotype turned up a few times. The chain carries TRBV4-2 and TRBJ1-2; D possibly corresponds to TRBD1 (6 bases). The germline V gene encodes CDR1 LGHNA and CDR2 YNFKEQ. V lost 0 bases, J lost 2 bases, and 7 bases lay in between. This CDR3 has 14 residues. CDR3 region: CASSQDQGNYGYTF. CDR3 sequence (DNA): TGTGCCAGCAGCCAAGATCAGGGGAACTATGGCTACACCTTC.

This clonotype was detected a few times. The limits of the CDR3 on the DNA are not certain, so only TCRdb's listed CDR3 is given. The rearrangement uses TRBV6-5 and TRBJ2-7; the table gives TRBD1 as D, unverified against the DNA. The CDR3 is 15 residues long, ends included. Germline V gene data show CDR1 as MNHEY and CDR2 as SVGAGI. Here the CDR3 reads CASSSSPPGVYEQYF.